Detailed here is one TCR beta chain. Its antigen is unknown. Researchers used the Oncomine TCR Beta short-read assay to sequence DNA from cultured CD4+ T cells. MiXCR, applied by TCRdb to the PCR reads, yields one record per CDR3 protein. The sample contains fewer than 12,000 distinct CDR3 sequences, less than 40% of which appear only once. This CDR3 comprises 11 residues. CDR1 SQVTM and CDR2 ANQGSEA come from the germline V gene. Trimming shortened V by 2 bases and J by 6 bases, and 8 bases separated the two germline ends. Regarding treatment: roughly 10-day PBMC culture with coronavirus spike peptide pools or control peptides (ViraFEST assay). Following expansion of antigen-specific T cells with peptide pools, ViraFEST then sequenced TCRs. Peptide pools at roughly 10 ug/ml and IL-2 at 10 IU/ml were added to cultures of two million PBMCs per well. This sample stems from a study of vaccination and CD4 T cells after COVID-19. Whole-study context: Four females and six males made up the convalescents, two of whom were Hispanic. Study results and limitations: Reactive clone data from convalescent patients indicated a median of about 86% appearing only post-vaccination.

This sequence joins TRBV29-1 and TRBJ2-7, with D tentatively TRBD1 or TRBD2 (5 bases each). The sequencing input was CD4+ T cells from blood, cultured in vitro. This sequence was found in a human donor who had recovered from COVID-19. The CDR3 region has the DNA TGCAGCGTTGAATGGGGACGCGAGCAGTACTTC. Translation gives CSVEWGREQYF.